The 32 T cell receptor beta chains in this list originate from one sample, sequenced in a study of blood T cell repertoires in COVID-19. Some clones are missing from TCRdb's copy, which holds only in-frame ones; the method was immunoSEQ multiplex PCR. The table lists roughly 200,000 clones, roughly 90% of them singletons. Sequences were obtained from peripheral blood. Receptor source: a man aged 50 to 60 with acute or convalescent COVID-19.

This clone has only one observation. V is TRBV2 and J is TRBJ1-3; tentative D call: TRBD1 (5 bases). With 3 bases removed from V and 0 bases from J, the gap between germline ends came to 15 bases. CDR1 and CDR2 (germline): SNHLY, FYNNEI. This CDR3 spans 17 amino acids. The CDR3 reads CASSERGRASSGNTIYF. The CDR3 region has the DNA TGTGCCAGCAGTGAGCGGGGCAGGGCCAGCTCTGGAAACACCATATATTTT.

This clone was seen once. V and J are TRBV6-5 and TRBJ1-6, with a tentative D call TRBD1 (6 bases). V was shortened by 4 bases and J by 2 bases, with 12 bases between the two germline ends. In germline, CDR1 is MNHEY, CDR2 SVGAGI. CDR3 size: 16 residues. The CDR3 reads CASSSGQSPYNSPLHF. DNA of the CDR3: TGTGCCAGCAGTTCCGGACAGTCTCCCTATAATTCACCCCTCCACTTT.

CDR3 sequence: CASGGLAGKYQETQYF. The CDR3 nucleotides read TGCGCCAGCGGGGGACTAGCGGGAAAGTACCAAGAGACCCAGTACTTC. The rearrangement uses TRBV10-2 and TRBJ2-5; TRBD2 matches at 13 bases. Germline-derived CDR1 and CDR2 are WSHSY and SAAADI. With V trimmed by 8 bases and J by 0 bases, 6 bases remained unmatched. The CDR3 runs to 16 residues.

The gene calls are TRBV5-1 and TRBJ2-1; TRBD2 agrees at 7 bases. The J segment lost 10 bases and the V segment lost 0 bases, leaving 4 bases of the junction unmatched. In germline, CDR1 is SGHRS, CDR2 YFSETQ. CDR3 length: 13 amino acids. CDR3 residues: CASSLALLAEQFF. CDR3 bases: TGCGCCAGCAGCTTGGCCCTACTAGCGGAGCAGTTCTTC.

V is TRBV7-8 and J is TRBJ1-5; TRBD1 agrees at 7 bases. CDR1 is SGHVS and CDR2 is FQNEAQ in the germline V gene. V lost 2 bases to trimming and J lost 2 bases; unmatched junction nucleotides: 9. CDR3 length: 17 amino acids. The CDR3 DNA reads TGTGCCAGCAGCTTAAACTACAGGGGCGGGGGCAATCAGCCCCAGCATTTT. Its translation is CASSLNYRGGGNQPQHF. Filled out from reference TRBV7-8 and TRBJ1-5, the complete variable domain reads GAGVSQSPRYKVAKRGQDVALRCDPISGHVSLFWYQQALGQGPEFLTYFQNEAQLDKSGLPSDRFFAERPEGSVSTLKIQRTQQEDSAVYLCASSLNYRGGGNQPQHFGDGTRLSIL.

This clone was picked up a small number of times. The chain carries TRBV7-2 and TRBJ1-1; 9 nucleotides agree with TRBD1. The ends lost 4 bases at V and 5 bases at J; junction bases unmatched: 5. The CDR3 contains 14 residues. The V gene's germline CDR1 is SGHTA and CDR2 FQGNSA. The CDR3 coding sequence is TGTGCCAGCAGCTCACTGACAGGGGGGACTGAAGCTTTCTTT. Encoded protein: CASSSLTGGTEAFF. Based on the CDR3 plus reference TRBV7-2 and TRBJ1-1, the full variable domain is GAGVSQSPSNKVTEKGKDVELRCDPISGHTALYWYRQSLGQGLEFLIYFQGNSAPDKSGLPSDRFSAERTGGSVSTLTIQRTQQEDSAVYLCASSSLTGGTEAFFGQGTRLTVV.

The chain couples TRBV27 to TRBJ1-1; 9 bases align to TRBD1. Germline V gene data show CDR1 as MNHEY and CDR2 as SMNVEV (reference sequence). Germline trimming cut 5 bases from V and 3 bases from J; bases unmatched to any gene: 4. The CDR3 contains 14 residues. The CDR3 DNA reads as TGTGCCAGCAGTATACAGGGGGCTTACACTGAAGCTTTCTTT. This translates into CASSIQGAYTEAFF.

The V call is TRBV6-1, the J call TRBJ1-5, with D perhaps TRBD1 (6 bases). CDR1 MNHNS and CDR2 SASEGT come from the germline V gene. The CDR3 covers 15 residues. Trimming left V 2 bases short and J 4 bases short, with 12 bases between. The CDR3 DNA reads TGTGCCAGCAGTGAAATTGGGGGCTGGAATCAGCCCCAGCATTTT. Its protein product is CASSEIGGWNQPQHF.

The genes are TRBV15 and TRBJ2-7; possibly TRBD1 for D (7 bases). Germline V gene data show CDR1 as LNHNV and CDR2 as YYDKDF (reference sequence). Between the trimmed V and J ends, which lost 5 bases and 3 bases, there was a span of 20 bases. This CDR3 has 16 residues. CDR3 sequence (DNA): TGTGCCACCAGCCCCCAAGGGGGGACAGCTGGCTACGAGCAGTACGTC. Its translation: CATSPQGGTAGYEQYV.

This clone came up once. This chain uses TRBV5-8 with TRBJ2-2; D perhaps matches TRBD1 (6 bases). The V and J ends lost 8 bases and 0 bases respectively, with 14 bases between them. This CDR3 is built from 15 residues. Germline V gene lookup returns CDR1 SGHTS and CDR2 YDEGEE. DNA of the CDR3: TGTGCCAGTTCAAGGGGGACGTCGAACACCGGGGAGCTGTTTTTT. This codes for CASSRGTSNTGELFF.

The V gene is TRBV7-9, the J gene TRBJ1-3, with 7 bases lining up with TRBD1. The CDR3 runs to 16 residues. Germline values: CDR1 SEHNR, CDR2 FQNEAQ (reference sequence). Unmatched junction bases numbered 7, after V lost 3 bases and J lost 2 bases. For the CDR3, the DNA is TGTGCCAGCAGCTTTCCAGGGGGTTCGGCTGGAAACACCATATATTTT. Amino acids: CASSFPGGSAGNTIYF.

This chain connects TRBV14 to TRBJ1-1; the match to TRBD1 covers 7 bases. The CDR3 spans 16 residues. The J segment lost 1 base and the V segment lost 3 bases, leaving 8 bases of the junction unmatched. Germline V CDR1 and CDR2: SGHDN, FVKESK. The CDR3: CASSHTGAGRNTEAFF. The CDR3 DNA reads TGTGCCAGCAGCCATACAGGGGCAGGGAGGAACACTGAAGCTTTCTTT. The full variable domain, its missing parts supplied by reference TRBV14 and TRBJ1-1, is EAGVTQFPSHSVIEKGQTVTLRCDPISGHDNLYWYRRVMGKEIKFLLHFVKESKQDESGMPNNRFLAERTGGTYSTLKVQPAELEDSGVYFCASSHTGAGRNTEAFFGQGTRLTVV.

The J gene is TRBJ2-7, the V gene TRBV29-1; 8 positions agree with TRBD2. Germline CDR1 SQVTM, CDR2 ANQGSEA. J was trimmed by 2 bases and V by 4 bases; bases with no gene match: 10. The length of the CDR3 is 15 residues. The CDR3 coding sequence is TGCAGCGTTGTTGGCGTGCGGGAGGAGGCCTACGAGCAGTACTTC. Translated: CSVVGVREEAYEQYF.

The chain has TRBV6-5 and TRBJ2-5, with D possibly matching TRBD2 (6 bases). CDR3 size: 14 residues. Germline CDR1 and CDR2: MNHEY and SVGAGI. V lost 6 bases and J 0 bases, leaving 11 bases between the germline ends. DNA of the CDR3: TGTGCCAGCAGCCACCGGGGGAACCAAGAGACCCAGTACTTC. This translates into CASSHRGNQETQYF.

V gene TRBV30 combines with J gene TRBJ1-1; weak D call: TRBD1 (6 bases). V lost 3 bases and J 8 bases, leaving 19 bases between the germline ends. CDR3 length: 14 residues. Germline V CDR1 and CDR2: GTSNPN, SVGIG (reference sequence). The CDR3 DNA is TGTGCCTGGAGCCGGGACAATTTTCGGTTGGAAGCTTTCTTT. Protein product: CAWSRDNFRLEAFF. Full variable domain (rest looked up from reference TRBV30 and TRBJ1-1): SQTIHQWPATLVQPVGSPLSLECTVEGTSNPNLYWYRQAAGRGLQLLFYSVGIGQISSEVPQNLSASRPQDRQFILSSKKLLLSDSGFYLCAWSRDNFRLEAFFGQGTRLTVV.

The J gene is TRBJ2-5, the V gene TRBV6-1, with TRBD1 as a possible D gene (6 bases). Looked up from germline, CDR1 is MNHNS and CDR2 is SASEGT. The V gene lost 3 bases and the J gene lost 0 bases, with 8 bases spanning the gap. The CDR3 covers 14 residues. In nucleotides, the CDR3 is TGTGCCAGCAGTGAGGACAGCTACCAAGAGACCCAGTACTTC. Amino acids: CASSEDSYQETQYF.

The table lists this clone with a count of one. V gene TRBV12-3 or TRBV12-4 combines with J gene TRBJ2-2, with D possibly being TRBD1 (6 bases). Trimming removed 10 bases from V and 4 bases from J, with 13 bases in between. The CDR3 runs to 13 residues. The chain's CDR3 is CATRDIGTGELFF. The CDR3 nucleotides are TGTGCCACCCGGGACATAGGCACCGGGGAGCTGTTTTTT.

The rearrangement joins TRBV18 to TRBJ1-5; 8 nucleotides agree with TRBD1. Germline loops: CDR1 KGHSH, CDR2 LQKENI. With 3 bases clipped from V and 3 bases from J, the junction kept 1 base outside the gene matches. The CDR3 runs to 14 residues. The CDR3 loop is CASSPDRDNQPQHF. The CDR3 DNA sequence: TGTGCCAGCTCACCGGACAGGGACAATCAGCCCCAGCATTTT.

This chain links TRBV7-8 with TRBJ2-2; TRBD2 matches at 12 bases. J lost 2 bases, V lost 5 bases, and 12 bases had no gene match. CDR3 size: 19 residues. Germline CDR1 and CDR2: SGHVS and FQNEAQ. The CDR3 sequence is CASSAASGRAIGNTGELFF. DNA of the CDR3: TGTGCCAGCAGCGCCGCTAGCGGGAGGGCCATTGGTAACACCGGGGAGCTGTTTTTT. Using reference TRBV7-8 and TRBJ2-2 for the parts outside the CDR3, the full variable domain is GAGVSQSPRYKVAKRGQDVALRCDPISGHVSLFWYQQALGQGPEFLTYFQNEAQLDKSGLPSDRFFAERPEGSVSTLKIQRTQQEDSAVYLCASSAASGRAIGNTGELFFGEGSRLTVL.

The chain has TRBV7-6 and TRBJ2-1; the match to TRBD2 covers 10 bases. Germline V gene data show CDR1 as SGHVS and CDR2 as FNYEAQ. V shed 4 bases and J 8 bases; nucleotides not matched to a gene: 5. The CDR3 is made up of 14 amino acids. The CDR3 is CASSSTSGLYEQFF. The CDR3 DNA is TGTGCCAGCAGCTCGACTAGCGGGTTGTATGAGCAGTTCTTC.

The V call is TRBV11-1, the J call TRBJ1-2; weak D call: TRBD1 (6 bases). This CDR3 contains 12 residues. V lost 3 bases to trimming and J lost 8 bases, with 10 bases between them. Germline CDR1 is SGHAT and CDR2 is FQDESV (reference sequence). The CDR3 sequence: CASSFRGQGYTF. The DNA for the CDR3 is TGTGCCAGCAGCTTCAGGGGCCAGGGCTACACCTTC. Supplemented by reference TRBV11-1 and TRBJ1-2, the full variable domain reads EAEVAQSPRYKITEKSQAVAFWCDPISGHATLYWYRQILGQGPELLVQFQDESVVDDSQLPKDRFSAERLKGVDSTLKIQPAELGDSAMYLCASSFRGQGYTFGSGTRLTVV.

J is TRBJ2-5 and V is TRBV18, with unresolved D. Germline assignment: CDR1 KGHSH and CDR2 LQKENI. V was cut by 5 bases and J by 1 base, with 5 bases left in between. There are 12 residues in the CDR3. The chain's CDR3 is CASSTGQETQYF. The CDR3, as DNA: TGTGCCAGCTCAACTGGCCAAGAGACCCAGTACTTC. Variable domain in full (rest from reference TRBV18 and TRBJ2-5): NAGVMQNPRHLVRRRGQEARLRCSPMKGHSHVYWYRQLPEEGLKFMVYLQKENIIDESGMPKERFSAEFPKEGPSILRIQQVVRGDSAAYFCASSTGQETQYFGPGTRLLVL.

The table lists this clone with many counts. The rearrangement uses TRBV9 and TRBJ1-2; TRBD1 aligns across 9 bases. Germline V gene lookup returns CDR1 SGDLS and CDR2 YYNGEE. The CDR3 sequence is 15 residues long. V lost 3 bases to trimming and J lost 6 bases; unmatched junction nucleotides: 9. In DNA form, the CDR3 reads TGTGCCAGCAGCGCGTGGGGGACAGGGTATGATGGCTACACCTTC. Its protein is CASSAWGTGYDGYTF.

The V and J genes are TRBV19 and TRBJ2-2, with 8 bases lining up with TRBD1. With 6 bases clipped from V and 3 bases from J, the junction kept 12 bases outside the gene matches. Per germline, CDR1 LNHDA and CDR2 SQIVND (reference sequence). This CDR3 comprises 17 residues. CDR3 amino acids: CASRYGQGKWDTGELFF. CDR3 coding DNA: TGTGCCAGTAGATACGGACAGGGAAAGTGGGACACCGGGGAGCTGTTTTTT. The full variable domain, rest sourced from reference TRBV19 and TRBJ2-2, is DGGITQSPKYLFRKEGQNVTLSCEQNLNHDAMYWYRQDPGQGLRLIYYSQIVNDFQKGDIAEGYSVSREKKESFPLTVTSAQKNPTAFYLCASRYGQGKWDTGELFFGEGSRLTVL.

This clone has just one count. The V call is TRBV5-1, the J call TRBJ1-3; 10 bases are shared with TRBD1. Germline assignment: CDR1 SGHRS and CDR2 YFSETQ. J lost 3 bases, V lost 0 bases, and 3 bases had no gene match. This CDR3 is 16 amino acids long. Written as DNA, the CDR3 is TGCGCCAGCAGCTTGGGACAGGGGGCGCTTGGAAACACCATATATTTT. This gives the protein CASSLGQGALGNTIYF.

This clone was recorded once. The chain recombines TRBV18 with TRBJ1-4; 7 nucleotides align to TRBD1. V lost 3 bases, J lost 2 bases, and 3 bases stayed unmatched. The CDR3 length is 15 residues. Looked up from germline, CDR1 is KGHSH and CDR2 is LQKENI. The CDR3 loop is CASSPDRVTNEKLFF. The CDR3 DNA sequence: TGTGCCAGCTCACCTGACAGGGTGACTAATGAAAAACTGTTTTTT.

J is TRBJ1-2 and V is TRBV9; 8 bases line up with TRBD1. Germline lookup yields CDR1 SGDLS and CDR2 YYNGEE. J gave up 4 bases and V 0 bases, and 5 bases lay outside the gene matches. The CDR3 extends over 15 amino acids. CDR3 bases: TGTGCCAGCAGCGTAGACGGGACAGGACGCTATGGCTACACCTTC. Translating gives CASSVDGTGRYGYTF.

The chain combines TRBV27 with TRBJ1-2; weak D call: TRBD1 (5 bases). This CDR3 contains 14 residues. The V end lost 4 bases, the J end lost 5 bases, and 14 bases lay between the germline ends. Germline CDR1 and CDR2: MNHEY and SMNVEV (reference sequence). The chain's CDR3 is CASSSPGTGYGYTF. The CDR3 coding sequence is TGTGCCAGCAGTTCTCCCGGGACTGGTTATGGCTACACCTTC.

The rearrangement links TRBV6-5 to TRBJ2-1; no reliable D call. The CDR3 has 15 residues. V was shortened by 0 bases and J by 5 bases, with 11 bases between the two germline ends. Germline V CDR1 and CDR2: MNHEY, SVGAGI. CDR3 protein: CASSYSFYNNNEQFF. DNA of the CDR3: TGTGCCAGCAGTTACTCGTTTTATAACAACAATGAGCAGTTCTTC.

The rearrangement joins TRBV2 to TRBJ1-1; D not resolved. Trimming pared 3 bases from V and 1 base from J, leaving 6 bases between. CDR3 length: 13 amino acids. CDR1 is SNHLY and CDR2 is FYNNEI in the germline V gene. In nucleotides, the CDR3 is TGTGCCAGCAGTGAGTCGGGGAACACTGAAGCTTTCTTT. This translates into CASSESGNTEAFF.

V gene TRBV5-4 combines with J gene TRBJ2-2, with D maybe TRBD1 (7 bases). The CDR3 is made up of 16 amino acids. V was shortened by 4 bases and J by 5 bases, with 18 bases between the two germline ends. Germline V gives CDR1 SGHNT, CDR2 YYREEE (reference sequence). The CDR3 region is CASSPAKQGGTGELFF. CDR3 DNA sequence: TGTGCCAGCAGCCCCGCAAAGCAGGGGGGTACCGGGGAGCTGTTTTTT.

This clone was detected once. This sequence joins TRBV5-1 and TRBJ2-3, with TRBD1 identical over 10 bases. This CDR3 comprises 16 residues. Germline V gives CDR1 SGHRS, CDR2 YFSETQ. J gave up 1 base and V 1 base, and 3 bases lay outside the gene matches. The CDR3 DNA is TGCGCCAGCAGCTTGCAGGGGACAGGGGGCACAGATACGCAGTATTTT. It specifies CASSLQGTGGTDTQYF.